The 27 T cell receptor beta chains reported below all come from one sample, sequenced in a study of T cell changes during pregnancy in multiple sclerosis. The method was immunoSEQ multiplex PCR; TCRdb's version includes in-frame clones alone and lacks a portion of them. Of some 10,000 clones in the sample, around 89% were seen once. This material consisted of CD8+ T cells from peripheral blood mononuclear cells, taken in the first trimester of pregnancy. The receptors derive from a female donor in good health, enrolled as a control in a pregnancy study.

The V gene is TRBV29-1, the J gene TRBJ1-1; D remains unclear. In germline, CDR1 is SQVTM, CDR2 ANQGSEA. This CDR3 has 15 amino acids. The germline V and J ends were trimmed by 3 bases and 0 bases, with 14 bases remaining between them. The CDR3 region has the DNA TGCAGCGTTGAGTCTATTACCGCTTTGAACACTGAAGCTTTCTTT. It yields the protein CSVESITALNTEAFF.

This clone occurred a few times. The chain couples TRBV6-5 to TRBJ1-3; the D is unclear. From germline, CDR1 is MNHEY and CDR2 SVGAGI. V gave up 3 bases and J gave up 0 bases, with 12 bases separating them. The CDR3 covers 16 residues. The chain's CDR3 is CASSYGADISGNTIYF. The CDR3 coding sequence is TGTGCCAGCAGTTATGGCGCCGACATCTCTGGAAACACCATATATTTT.

This chain connects TRBV9 to TRBJ1-3, with 7 bases identical to TRBD1. V shed 3 bases, J shed 1 base, and the junction held 7 bases outside the gene matches. Germline V gene lookup returns CDR1 SGDLS and CDR2 YYNGEE. The CDR3 loop spans 16 amino acids. CDR3 region: CASSETDRASGNTIYF. The CDR3 region has the DNA TGTGCCAGCAGCGAAACAGACAGGGCGTCTGGAAACACCATATATTTT.

The rearrangement uses TRBV27 and TRBJ1-6; 9 bases map to TRBD1. Trimming cost V 8 bases and J 0 bases; bases outside gene matches: 8. The CDR3 is 17 residues long. Germline values: CDR1 MNHEY, CDR2 SMNVEV (reference sequence). CDR3 sequence reads: CASASGTGSSYNSPLHF. CDR3 sequence (DNA): TGTGCCAGCGCCTCAGGGACAGGGAGCTCCTATAATTCACCCCTCCACTTT.

V and J are TRBV9 and TRBJ1-2, with 11 bases that match TRBD1. From germline, CDR1 is SGDLS and CDR2 YYNGEE. The ends lost 3 bases at V and 7 bases at J; junction bases unmatched: 8. The CDR3 has 15 residues. Here the CDR3 reads CASSGGGTGGGGYTF. The CDR3 nucleotides read TGTGCCAGCAGCGGAGGGGGGACAGGGGGAGGTGGCTACACCTTC.

The table lists this clone with a count of one. The chain has TRBV7-9 and TRBJ1-1; no definite D call. Trimming cost V 0 bases and J 1 base, with 12 bases left between them. The CDR3 contains 16 residues. CDR1 and CDR2 from the germline V gene are SEHNR and FQNEAQ (reference sequence). This CDR3 reads CASSLAPGNQNTEAFF. The CDR3 coding sequence is TGTGCCAGCAGCTTAGCTCCCGGGAACCAGAACACTGAAGCTTTCTTT.

CDR3 in DNA: TGTGCCAGCAGCGGAGCTAGGGACAAAATAGACACTGAAGCTTTCTTT. Its translation is CASSGARDKIDTEAFF. V gene TRBV9 combines with J gene TRBJ1-1; possible D gene TRBD1, 6 bases. There are 16 residues in the CDR3. Trimming removed 3 bases at V and 3 bases at J, with 18 bases between. Germline lookup yields CDR1 SGDLS and CDR2 YYNGEE.

The CDR3 region is CASSRGNEQFF. For the CDR3, the DNA is TGTGCCAGCAGCCGAGGGAATGAGCAGTTCTTC. The rearrangement joins TRBV7-6 to TRBJ2-1; maybe TRBD2 (5 bases). CDR1 and CDR2 (germline): SGHVS, FNYEAQ. V gave up 5 bases and J gave up 7 bases, with 6 bases separating them. This CDR3 spans 11 amino acids.

The chain links TRBV30 to TRBJ1-3; D remains unclear. Trimming took 2 bases from V and 0 from J, leaving 11 bases between them. The germline gives CDR1 GTSNPN, CDR2 SVGIG (reference sequence). There are 15 residues in the CDR3. The chain's CDR3 is CAWSLGSSSGNTIYF. The CDR3 DNA follows: TGTGCCTGGAGTCTAGGTTCGAGCTCTGGAAACACCATATATTTT.

The V gene is TRBV19, the J gene TRBJ2-1; D unclear. Germline CDR1 is LNHDA and CDR2 is SQIVND (reference sequence). This CDR3 region has 13 residues. V was shortened by 3 bases and J by 4 bases, with 7 bases between the two germline ends. CDR3 protein: CASSMRPYNEQFF. CDR3 nucleotide sequence: TGTGCCAGTAGTATGAGGCCTTACAATGAGCAGTTCTTC. The variable domain in full, with the rest retrieved from reference TRBV19 and TRBJ2-1, is DGGITQSPKYLFRKEGQNVTLSCEQNLNHDAMYWYRQDPGQGLRLIYYSQIVNDFQKGDIAEGYSVSREKKESFPLTVTSAQKNPTAFYLCASSMRPYNEQFFGPGTRLTVL.

The chain combines TRBV19 with TRBJ1-1, with TRBD1 matching over 10 bases. The CDR3 consists of 16 residues. V lost 5 bases and J lost 0; bases outside the gene matches: 6. Germline V gene sequence: CDR1 LNHDA, CDR2 SQIVND (reference sequence). For the CDR3, the DNA is TGTGCCAGTAGTCCCGGGACAGGGGAGATGAACACTGAAGCTTTCTTT. Translating gives CASSPGTGEMNTEAFF.

This clone was observed a single time. CDR3 residues: CASSISQYQETQYF. CDR3 DNA sequence: TGTGCCAGTAGTATTTCACAGTACCAAGAGACCCAGTACTTC. The chain carries TRBV19 and TRBJ2-5; D call uncertain. Germline values: CDR1 LNHDA, CDR2 SQIVND (reference sequence). Trimming removed 3 bases at V and 0 bases at J, with 8 bases between. The CDR3 extends over 14 amino acids.

The V call is TRBV6-5, the J call TRBJ1-1; TRBD1 might be the D (5 bases). The germline V gene has CDR1 MNHEY and CDR2 SVGAGI. V shed 0 bases and J shed 11 bases, with 13 bases lying between them. The CDR3 runs to 13 residues. This chain's CDR3 is CASSYSNGGKAFF. Written as DNA, the CDR3 is TGTGCCAGCAGTTACTCGAACGGGGGGAAGGCTTTCTTT.

This chain uses TRBV2 with TRBJ1-1; TRBD1 aligns across 8 bases. Germline CDR1 is SNHLY and CDR2 is FYNNEI. V lost 9 bases, J lost 1 base, and 7 bases stayed unmatched. The CDR3 runs 14 residues. CDR3 nucleotide sequence: TGTGCCAGAGTTCCTGACAGGGGGAACACTGAAGCTTTCTTT. Its translation is CARVPDRGNTEAFF.

V gene TRBV30 combines with J gene TRBJ2-1, with 8 bases identical to TRBD2. Per germline, CDR1 GTSNPN and CDR2 SVGIG (reference sequence). The length of the CDR3 is 14 residues. V lost 0 bases and J lost 7; bases outside the gene matches: 5. The CDR3 sequence: CAWSVRGGRNEQFF. CDR3 in DNA: TGTGCCTGGAGTGTACGGGGGGGTCGGAATGAGCAGTTCTTC. The full variable domain, completed using reference TRBV30 and TRBJ2-1, is SQTIHQWPATLVQPVGSPLSLECTVEGTSNPNLYWYRQAAGRGLQLLFYSVGIGQISSEVPQNLSASRPQDRQFILSSKKLLLSDSGFYLCAWSVRGGRNEQFFGPGTRLTVL.

CDR3: CASSDGQVATNEKLFF. The DNA of the CDR3 is TGCGCCAGCAGCGACGGACAGGTAGCAACTAATGAAAAACTGTTTTTT. The rearrangement uses TRBV4-1 and TRBJ1-4; the match to TRBD1 covers 7 bases. CDR3 length equals 16 residues. Unmatched junction bases numbered 6, after V lost 5 bases and J lost 0 bases. Germline CDR1 is MGHRA and CDR2 is YSYEKL.

V and J are TRBV25-1 and TRBJ1-2; D is ambiguous. The CDR3 sequence is 15 residues long. Trimming stripped 4 bases from V and 7 bases from J, with 19 bases between. Germline V gives CDR1 MGHDK, CDR2 SYGVNS. The CDR3 DNA reads as TGTGCCAGCAGTGTATTAGAGTCCGGAGGCCGTGGCTACACCTTC. Its protein product is CASSVLESGGRGYTF.

The chain is built from TRBV19 and TRBJ1-1, with a tentative D call TRBD1 (6 bases). Germline-derived CDR1 and CDR2 are LNHDA and SQIVND (reference sequence). Trimming shortened V by 6 bases and J by 6 bases, and 17 bases separated the two germline ends. The CDR3 is 14 amino acids. The chain's CDR3 is CASRGYRTDSEAFF. CDR3 DNA sequence: TGTGCCAGTAGAGGCTATAGGACAGACTCTGAAGCTTTCTTT.

The chain has TRBV7-2 and TRBJ1-5; 7 bases agree with TRBD1. Germline V gene sequence: CDR1 SGHTA, CDR2 FQGNSA. V lost 0 bases, J lost 4 bases, and 3 bases stayed unmatched. The length of the CDR3 is 15 residues. CDR3 region: CASSLAGGWNQPQHF. The DNA of the CDR3 is TGTGCCAGCAGCTTAGCAGGGGGCTGGAATCAGCCCCAGCATTTT.

The rearrangement links TRBV5-1 to TRBJ1-2; TRBD1 matches 12 bases. The germline CDR1 and CDR2 sequences are SGHRS and YFSETQ. J lost 6 bases, V lost 4 bases, and 7 bases had no gene match. This CDR3 has 15 residues. CDR3 DNA sequence: TGCGCCAGCAGCCCGGGACAGGGGGCCAGGAATGGCTACACCTTC. Translating gives CASSPGQGARNGYTF. Together with reference TRBV5-1 and TRBJ1-2, the CDR3 gives the full variable domain: KAGVTQTPRYLIKTRGQQVTLSCSPISGHRSVSWYQQTPGQGLQFLFEYFSETQRNKGNFPGRFSGRQFSNSRSEMNVSTLELGDSALYLCASSPGQGARNGYTFGSGTRLTVV.

V usage is TRBV4-3 and J usage is TRBJ1-3, with a tentative D call TRBD1 (6 bases). Between the trimmed V and J ends, which lost 0 bases and 4 bases, there was a span of 10 bases. Per germline, CDR1 LGHNA and CDR2 YSLEER. The CDR3 sequence is 15 residues long. The CDR3 is CASSQDRGSGNTIYF. CDR3 nucleotide sequence: TGCGCCAGCAGCCAAGACAGGGGAAGCGGAAACACCATATATTTT.

The chain couples TRBV7-3 to TRBJ2-3; 9 bases fit TRBD2. CDR1 and CDR2 from the germline V gene are SGHTA and FQGTGA. The CDR3 contains 18 residues. V shed 2 bases, J shed 4 bases, and the junction held 13 bases outside the gene matches. The CDR3 reads CASSLGVLAGLAADTQYF. The CDR3 DNA sequence: TGTGCCAGCAGCTTAGGAGTCCTAGCGGGGTTGGCAGCAGATACGCAGTATTTT.

This clone was detected only once. The chain combines TRBV7-9 with TRBJ1-2; D perhaps matches TRBD1 (5 bases). CDR1 and CDR2 from the germline V gene are SEHNR and FQNEAQ (reference sequence). This CDR3 comprises 16 residues. Trimming left V 5 bases short and J 2 bases short, with 18 bases between. The CDR3 loop reads CASSPWDLKKNYGYTF. Written as DNA, the CDR3 is TGTGCCAGCAGCCCGTGGGACTTGAAGAAGAACTATGGCTACACCTTC.

A few counts support this clone. This chain links TRBV7-2 with TRBJ2-7; D may be TRBD1 (5 bases). Germline V gene sequence: CDR1 SGHTA, CDR2 FQGNSA. V was pared by 5 bases and J by 2 bases, with 16 bases between. There are 15 residues in the CDR3. The CDR3 here is CASSHRQKDTYEQYF. The CDR3 DNA reads TGTGCCAGCAGCCATCGACAGAAAGACACCTACGAGCAGTACTTC.

The V and J genes are TRBV11-2 and TRBJ1-1; 8 nucleotides agree with TRBD1. V was clipped by 5 bases and J by 1 base; unmatched bases: 3. This CDR3 contains 14 residues. In germline, CDR1 is SGHAT, CDR2 FQNNGV. CDR3 in DNA: TGTGCCAGCAGCGGACAGGGAGGGAACACTGAAGCTTTCTTT. Translated: CASSGQGGNTEAFF.

V usage is TRBV6-6 and J usage is TRBJ2-7; 11 bases fit TRBD1. V gave up 6 bases and J gave up 7 bases; unmatched junction bases: 11. From germline, CDR1 is MNHNY and CDR2 SVGAGI (reference sequence). The CDR3 totals 15 residues. The CDR3 loop is CASSIGQGAGEEQYF. CDR3 sequence (DNA): TGTGCCAGCAGCATCGGACAGGGGGCCGGGGAAGAGCAGTACTTC.

The V gene is TRBV6-4, the J gene TRBJ2-3, with a tentative D call TRBD1 (6 bases). Germline CDR1 MRHNA, CDR2 SNTAGT. The CDR3 has 15 residues. V was trimmed by 8 bases and J by 2 bases, leaving 17 bases between them. The DNA for the CDR3 is TGTGCCAGCGTAACCCGGGACACGTACACAGATACGCAGTATTTT. Translating it yields CASVTRDTYTDTQYF.